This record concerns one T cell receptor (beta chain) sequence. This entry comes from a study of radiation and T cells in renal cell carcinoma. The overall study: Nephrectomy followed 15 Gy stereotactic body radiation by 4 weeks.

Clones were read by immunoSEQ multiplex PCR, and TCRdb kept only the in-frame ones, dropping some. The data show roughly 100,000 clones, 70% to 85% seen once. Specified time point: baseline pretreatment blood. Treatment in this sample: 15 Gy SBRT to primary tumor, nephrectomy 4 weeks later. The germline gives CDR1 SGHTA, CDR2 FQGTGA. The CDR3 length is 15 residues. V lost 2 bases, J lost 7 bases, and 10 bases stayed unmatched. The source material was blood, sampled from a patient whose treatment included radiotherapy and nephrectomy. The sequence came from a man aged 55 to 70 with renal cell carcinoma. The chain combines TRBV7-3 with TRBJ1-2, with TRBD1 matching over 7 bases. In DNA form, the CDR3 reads TGTGCCAGCAGCTTACTACAGGGGCCCCTAGGTGGCTACACCTTC. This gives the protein CASSLLQGPLGGYTF.